A single sample gave rise to the 32 T cell receptor beta chains below, sequenced in a study of control samples from healthy donors and cancer patients. This table comes from immunoSEQ multiplex PCR, and its TCRdb copy is limited to in-frame clones, with some not included. This sample has approximately 190,000 clones, with approximately 91% found just once. The source material was blood. The source of these receptors is a man aged 25-45 years in good health.

V and J are TRBV9 and TRBJ2-7; TRBD2 might be the D (6 bases). Germline-derived CDR1 and CDR2 are SGDLS and YYNGEE. V lost 1 base and J lost 3, with 11 bases in between. The CDR3 is 14 amino acids. CDR3 nucleotides: TGTGCCAGCAGCGTATCAGGAGGGGACTACGAGCAGTACTTC. This codes for CASSVSGGDYEQYF.

This chain joins TRBV5-1 and TRBJ2-7; 7 bases map to TRBD1. V shed 2 bases, J shed 2 bases, and the junction held 4 bases outside the gene matches. The CDR3 length is 14 residues. CDR1 is SGHRS and CDR2 is YFSETQ in the germline V gene. CDR3 sequence: CASSFWDRPYEQYF. The CDR3 DNA reads TGCGCCAGCAGCTTTTGGGACAGACCCTACGAGCAGTACTTC. Full variable domain (remainder filled in from reference TRBV5-1 and TRBJ2-7): KAGVTQTPRYLIKTRGQQVTLSCSPISGHRSVSWYQQTPGQGLQFLFEYFSETQRNKGNFPGRFSGRQFSNSRSEMNVSTLELGDSALYLCASSFWDRPYEQYFGPGTRLTVT.

This clone was counted once. The rearrangement links TRBV7-9 to TRBJ2-7, with 7 positions matching TRBD2. CDR1 and CDR2 from the germline V gene are SEHNR and FQNEAQ (reference sequence). V lost 5 bases and J lost 3; bases outside the gene matches: 16. The length of the CDR3 is 17 residues. The CDR3 DNA sequence: TGTGCCAGCAGCCACAGACGTATAAGCGGGAAGGACTACGAGCAGTACTTC. Translating gives CASSHRRISGKDYEQYF.

This rearrangement joins TRBV19 to TRBJ1-2, with D unclear. Germline CDR1 reads LNHDA; CDR2 reads SQIVND (reference sequence). V lost 3 bases and J 4 bases, leaving 15 bases between the germline ends. The CDR3 is made up of 15 amino acids. CDR3 in DNA: TGTGCCAGTAGTATCTTGGGGTCCGGGATCTATGGCTACACCTTC. Residues: CASSILGSGIYGYTF. The whole variable domain, remainder taken from reference TRBV19 and TRBJ1-2, is DGGITQSPKYLFRKEGQNVTLSCEQNLNHDAMYWYRQDPGQGLRLIYYSQIVNDFQKGDIAEGYSVSREKKESFPLTVTSAQKNPTAFYLCASSILGSGIYGYTFGSGTRLTVV.

The chain joins TRBV3-1 (or the pseudogene TRBV3-2) to TRBJ1-4; 7 bases fit TRBD1. The CDR3 consists of 17 residues. V lost 6 bases and J lost 3; bases outside the gene matches: 13. CDR1 LGHDT and CDR2 YNNKEL come from the germline V gene (reference sequence). The CDR3 sequence: CASRRGTASGANEKLFF. CDR3 nucleotides: TGTGCCAGCAGACGAGGGACAGCAAGCGGAGCTAATGAAAAACTGTTTTTT.

The genes are TRBV19 and TRBJ1-5; D remains unclear. Germline-derived CDR1 and CDR2 are LNHDA and SQIVND (reference sequence). Deletions cut 3 bases from V and 6 bases from J, with 9 bases between. The CDR3 has 13 amino acids. CDR3: CASSIGVSQPQHF. CDR3 DNA: TGTGCCAGTAGTATCGGGGTATCTCAGCCCCAGCATTTT.

The CDR3 DNA is TGTGCCAGCAGCTTCAGCCTTACGAACACTGAAGCTTTCTTT. Its protein is CASSFSLTNTEAFF. The V gene is TRBV7-7, the J gene TRBJ1-1; no clear D gene. Germline CDR1 is SSHAT and CDR2 is FNYEAQ (reference sequence). CDR3 length: 14 residues. V was pared by 3 bases and J by 1 base, with 9 bases between.

V gene TRBV18 combines with J gene TRBJ2-7, with 7 nucleotides matching TRBD2. After removal of 3 bases from V and 5 bases from J, the junction contained 13 bases not matched to a gene. The CDR3 is 16 amino acids. Germline V CDR1 and CDR2: KGHSH, LQKENI. CDR3 in amino acids: CASSPGHGRAGNEQYF. CDR3 nucleotides: TGTGCCAGCTCACCGGGCCATGGGAGGGCCGGAAACGAGCAGTACTTC.

The CDR3 loop is CASSSGQGKGYTF. CDR3 DNA sequence: TGTGCCAGCAGCTCGGGACAGGGTAAAGGCTACACCTTC. The chain uses TRBV7-3 and TRBJ1-2; 9 bases fit TRBD1. This CDR3 is built from 13 residues. V lost 4 bases to trimming and J lost 8 bases; unmatched junction nucleotides: 5. Germline V gene data show CDR1 as SGHTA and CDR2 as FQGTGA.

The rearrangement joins TRBV7-8 to TRBJ1-5; D unclear. Germline V gene lookup returns CDR1 SGHVS and CDR2 FQNEAQ. Trimming stripped 3 bases from V and 9 bases from J, with 27 bases between. The CDR3 spans 18 residues. In DNA, the CDR3 is TGTGCCAGCAGCTTGTCCGCACCACTCATGGACCCCACGAGGCCCCAGCATTTT. Its protein is CASSLSAPLMDPTRPQHF.

This clone was seen a handful of times. The genes are TRBV7-9 and TRBJ1-1, with TRBD1 matching 11 bases. This CDR3 contains 14 residues. V was pared by 5 bases and J by 4 bases, with 3 bases of the junction left unmatched. Germline loops: CDR1 SEHNR, CDR2 FQNEAQ (reference sequence). CDR3 in DNA: TGTGCCAGCAGCACCGGGACAGGGGGCACTGAAGCTTTCTTT. This sequence encodes CASSTGTGGTEAFF.

The rearrangement links TRBV4-2 to TRBJ1-5; the D gene is possibly TRBD1 (6 bases). Germline lookup yields CDR1 LGHNA and CDR2 YNFKEQ. V was clipped by 0 bases and J by 1 base, with 10 bases between them. CDR3 length: 16 residues. The CDR3 region has the DNA TGTGCCAGCAGCCAAGATGGGGGGCGAAGCAATCAGCCCCAGCATTTT. It is translated as CASSQDGGRSNQPQHF.

The rearrangement links TRBV2 to TRBJ2-7; D possibly corresponds to TRBD1 (7 bases). Per the germline V gene, CDR1 is SNHLY and CDR2 is FYNNEI. Trimming cost V 6 bases and J 5 bases, with 20 bases left between them. This CDR3 is 15 amino acids long. As DNA, the CDR3 is TGTGCCAGCAGGAAACCTCAGGGGGGCGCGCACGAGCAGTACTTC. Translated: CASRKPQGGAHEQYF.

The chain is built from TRBV6-1 and TRBJ2-4, with TRBD2 matching 11 bases. Germline CDR1 is MNHNS and CDR2 is SASEGT. The CDR3 runs 20 residues. Germline trimming cut 0 bases from V and 2 bases from J; bases unmatched to any gene: 12. CDR3 region: CASSEALAGGSGLPKNIQYF. The CDR3 DNA sequence: TGTGCCAGCAGTGAAGCTCTAGCGGGGGGTTCGGGGCTCCCCAAAAACATTCAGTACTTC.

This clone was observed once. V and J are TRBV7-7 and TRBJ2-2; 8 positions match TRBD1. Germline V CDR1 and CDR2: SSHAT, FNYEAQ (reference sequence). This CDR3 comprises 14 residues. V shed 5 bases and J 6 bases; nucleotides not matched to a gene: 5. Here the CDR3 reads CASSVTGVPGELFF. DNA for the CDR3: TGTGCCAGCAGCGTGACAGGGGTGCCCGGGGAGCTGTTTTTT.

This clone was observed a few times. This sequence joins TRBV7-2 and TRBJ2-3; tentatively, D is TRBD2 (6 bases). The CDR3 has 13 residues. CDR1 and CDR2 (germline): SGHTA, FQGNSA. The V and J ends lost 6 bases and 5 bases respectively, with 12 bases between them. DNA for the CDR3: TGTGCCAGCAGTCGACAGACTAGAGATACGCAGTATTTT. Translation gives CASSRQTRDTQYF.

The chain carries TRBV5-1 and TRBJ2-3; D may correspond to TRBD1 or TRBD2 (5 bases each). Germline assignment: CDR1 SGHRS and CDR2 YFSETQ. The CDR3 spans 15 residues. The germline V and J ends were trimmed by 3 bases and 1 base, with 12 bases remaining between them. In DNA form, the CDR3 reads TGCGCCAGCAGCTATGGGGACGGGGGCACAGATACGCAGTATTTT. Translation gives CASSYGDGGTDTQYF.

This chain uses TRBV15 with TRBJ2-3; no reliable D call. Germline V gives CDR1 LNHNV, CDR2 YYDKDF (reference sequence). The CDR3 consists of 14 residues. V was shortened by 4 bases and J by 0 bases, with 8 bases between the two germline ends. The CDR3 coding sequence is TGTGCCACCAGCACTGAATTTAGCACAGATACGCAGTATTTT. This translates into CATSTEFSTDTQYF.

This rearrangement joins TRBV2 to TRBJ2-7; D may be TRBD2 (6 bases). Germline CDR1 is SNHLY and CDR2 is FYNNEI. CDR3 length equals 13 residues. V lost 2 bases to trimming and J lost 3 bases, with 8 bases between them. For the CDR3, the DNA is TGTGCCAGCAGTGAAACGGGGGACTACGAGCAGTACTTC. This encodes CASSETGDYEQYF.

This chain uses TRBV29-1 with TRBJ1-1; 7 bases line up with TRBD1. Germline loops: CDR1 SQVTM, CDR2 ANQGSEA. The CDR3 is 15 amino acids. The ends lost 4 bases at V and 1 base at J; junction bases unmatched: 9. CDR3 DNA sequence: TGCAGCGTTGTTCCTGTGACAGGGAGGAACACTGAAGCTTTCTTT. Translating it yields CSVVPVTGRNTEAFF.

The rearrangement links TRBV7-9 to TRBJ1-5; D remains unclear. V lost 1 base, J lost 3 bases, and 10 bases lay in between. The CDR3 covers 15 residues. The germline gives CDR1 SEHNR, CDR2 FQNEAQ (reference sequence). CDR3 sequence reads: CASSLEDGPNQPQHF. CDR3 in DNA: TGTGCCAGCAGCTTAGAAGACGGCCCCAATCAGCCCCAGCATTTT. Using reference TRBV7-9 and TRBJ1-5 for the parts outside the CDR3, the full variable domain is DTGVSQNPRHKITKRGQNVTFRCDPISEHNRLYWYRQTLGQGPEFLTYFQNEAQLEKSRLLSDRFSAERPKGSFSTLEIQRTEQGDSAMYLCASSLEDGPNQPQHFGDGTRLSIL.

The chain couples TRBV3-1 (or the pseudogene TRBV3-2) to TRBJ2-2; D is undetermined. The CDR3 is 14 residues long. V was clipped by 1 base and J by 0 bases, with 3 bases between them. Germline values: CDR1 LGHDT, CDR2 YNNKEL (reference sequence). DNA for the CDR3: TGTGCCAGCAGCCAAGGGCCGAACACCGGGGAGCTGTTTTTT. Its translation: CASSQGPNTGELFF.

J is TRBJ1-5 and V is TRBV6-2 or TRBV6-3, with D tentatively TRBD1 (6 bases). Germline lookup yields CDR1 MNHEY and CDR2 SVGEGT. Trimming took off 5 bases at V and 7 bases at J, with 15 bases between the two ends. The CDR3 has 14 amino acids. In DNA, the CDR3 is TGTGCCAGCAGTCCCGGGGGGGCGATGCAGCCCCAGCATTTT. Protein sequence: CASSPGGAMQPQHF.

The chain combines TRBV4-1 with TRBJ2-3; 10 positions agree with TRBD2. The CDR3 consists of 14 residues. Germline V gene sequence: CDR1 MGHRA, CDR2 YSYEKL. Losses at the gene ends were 2 bases for V and 5 bases for J; bases not matched to a gene: 1. CDR3 sequence reads: CASSQTSGEDTQYF. CDR3 bases: TGCGCCAGCAGCCAAACTAGCGGGGAAGATACGCAGTATTTT.

This clone was found once. V usage is TRBV30 and J usage is TRBJ1-2; D not certain. Germline-derived CDR1 and CDR2 are GTSNPN and SVGIG (reference sequence). Trimming left V 7 bases short and J 7 bases short, with 25 bases between. CDR3 length: 15 amino acids. The CDR3 sequence is CASEQGRILRGGYTF. DNA of the CDR3: TGTGCCTCAGAACAAGGGCGAATCCTACGGGGTGGCTACACCTTC. The whole variable domain, filled in from reference TRBV30 and TRBJ1-2, reads SQTIHQWPATLVQPVGSPLSLECTVEGTSNPNLYWYRQAAGRGLQLLFYSVGIGQISSEVPQNLSASRPQDRQFILSSKKLLLSDSGFYLCASEQGRILRGGYTFGSGTRLTVV.

This chain's CDR3 is CASSLPSSGGGGDTQYF. The CDR3 nucleotides are TGCGCCAGCAGCTTGCCTTCTAGCGGGGGCGGGGGAGATACGCAGTATTTT. V usage is TRBV5-1 and J usage is TRBJ2-3, with 10 bases matching TRBD2. The CDR3 length is 17 residues. V shed 1 base, J shed 5 bases, and the junction held 10 bases outside the gene matches. Germline CDR1 reads SGHRS; CDR2 reads YFSETQ.

The chain employs TRBV10-2 and TRBJ2-1, with 8 bases identical to TRBD1. CDR3 length: 13 residues. Germline CDR1 and CDR2: WSHSY and SAAADI. Germline trimming cut 6 bases from V and 6 bases from J; bases unmatched to any gene: 4. Written as DNA, the CDR3 is TGCGCCAGCAGCTACGACAGGGGCAATGAGCAGTTCTTC. This gives the protein CASSYDRGNEQFF.

The gene calls are TRBV30 and TRBJ2-1; the D call may be TRBD1 or TRBD2 (6 bases each). Germline CDR1 and CDR2: GTSNPN and SVGIG (reference sequence). V was cut by 1 base and J by 8 bases, with 18 bases left in between. This CDR3 has 15 residues. The CDR3 loop is CAWSELGGNEDEQFF. CDR3 sequence (DNA): TGTGCCTGGAGTGAGCTGGGGGGCAATGAGGATGAGCAGTTCTTC.

This clone appeared a single time. V usage is TRBV7-6 and J usage is TRBJ1-2; TRBD1 aligns across 8 bases. Germline V lookup: CDR1 SGHVS, CDR2 FNYEAQ. CDR3 length: 13 residues. J lost 6 bases, V lost 5 bases, and 5 bases had no gene match. The CDR3: CASSADRVHGYTF. The CDR3 nucleotides read TGTGCCAGCAGCGCGGACAGGGTTCATGGCTACACCTTC.

The V gene is TRBV13, the J gene TRBJ1-5; no firm D call. The germline gives CDR1 PRHDT, CDR2 FYEKMQ (reference sequence). V was clipped by 5 bases and J by 6 bases, with 11 bases between them. The CDR3 spans 13 residues. The CDR3 loop reads CASSARESQPQHF. As DNA, the CDR3 is TGTGCCAGCAGCGCCCGGGAGTCTCAGCCCCAGCATTTT. Together with reference TRBV13 and TRBJ1-5, the CDR3 gives the full variable domain: AAGVIQSPRHLIKEKRETATLKCYPIPRHDTVYWYQQGPGQDPQFLISFYEKMQSDKGSIPDRFSAQQFSDYHSELNMSSLELGDSALYFCASSARESQPQHFGDGTRLSIL.

This sequence joins TRBV2 and TRBJ1-4, with 7 bases aligning to TRBD1. The CDR3 loop spans 13 amino acids. Germline lookup yields CDR1 SNHLY and CDR2 FYNNEI. The V segment lost 6 bases and the J segment 8 bases; nucleotides outside the gene matches: 6. The CDR3 coding sequence is TGTGCCAGCAGGGGAGGGGGCTTGGAAAAACTGTTTTTT. Amino acids: CASRGGGLEKLFF.

The J gene is TRBJ2-2, the V gene TRBV9; 11 nucleotides align to TRBD2. Germline-derived CDR1 and CDR2 are SGDLS and YYNGEE. This CDR3 has 16 amino acids. After removal of 2 bases from V and 4 bases from J, the junction contained 4 bases not matched to a gene. The chain's CDR3 is CASSVSGGAGTGELFF. In nucleotides, the CDR3 is TGTGCCAGCAGCGTTAGCGGGGGGGCCGGCACCGGGGAGCTGTTTTTT.